Shown below are 5 T cell receptor beta chains from a single sample sequenced in a study of T-cell memory formation after mild COVID-19. A single record per CDR3 protein comes from TCRdb applying MiXCR to the 5' RACE reads. This table has 200,000 or so distinct CDR3 sequences, 18% appearing once. Source material: PBMCs or a T cell subset sorted from them (not recorded which). The receptors derive from an adult woman who had mild COVID-19 (a few samples of this study predate the infection). Cell type and time point are not known.

This clonotype was picked up a small number of times. The rearrangement uses TRBV24-1 and TRBJ2-7; perhaps TRBD1 as D (5 bases). Trimming took off 4 bases at V and 3 bases at J, with 15 bases between the two ends. The CDR3 has 15 amino acids. Germline lookup yields CDR1 KGHDR and CDR2 SFDVKD. CDR3 sequence reads: CATSDPRVPNYEQYF. The CDR3 DNA follows: TGTGCCACCAGTGACCCCAGGGTACCCAACTACGAGCAGTACTTC.

This clonotype was counted a few times. This rearrangement joins TRBV5-1 to TRBJ1-1, with TRBD1 as a possible D gene (5 bases). V dropped 5 bases and J dropped 1 base, with 18 bases sitting between them. CDR3 size: 16 residues. Germline lookup yields CDR1 SGHRS and CDR2 YFSETQ. CDR3 protein: CASRPLSVGGNTEAFF. The CDR3 DNA sequence: TGCGCCAGCAGGCCCTTGTCCGTTGGGGGGAACACTGAAGCTTTCTTT. Combining the CDR3 with reference TRBV5-1 and TRBJ1-1 gives the whole variable domain KAGVTQTPRYLIKTRGQQVTLSCSPISGHRSVSWYQQTPGQGLQFLFEYFSETQRNKGNFPGRFSGRQFSNSRSEMNVSTLELGDSALYLCASRPLSVGGNTEAFFGQGTRLTVV.

This clonotype was recorded many times. V gene TRBV7-2 combines with J gene TRBJ2-7, with 11 bases aligning to TRBD2. Germline loops: CDR1 SGHTA, CDR2 FQGNSA. The V segment lost 1 base and the J segment 3 bases; nucleotides outside the gene matches: 2. The length of the CDR3 is 15 residues. The CDR3 region has the DNA TGTGCCAGCAGCTTAGGGGGGACTAGCGGCTACGAGCAGTACTTC. This encodes CASSLGGTSGYEQYF.

In this sample, this clonotype turned up a few times. The chain couples TRBV7-2 to TRBJ2-3; D call uncertain. This CDR3 region has 14 residues. Germline CDR1 SGHTA, CDR2 FQGNSA. Trimming left V 5 bases short and J 0 bases short, with 9 bases between. DNA of the CDR3: TGTGCCAGCAGCCAAAGATCTAGCACAGATACGCAGTATTTT. Its protein is CASSQRSSTDTQYF.

The chain couples TRBV7-2 to TRBJ2-1; TRBD1 matches 11 bases. V shed 3 bases and J 9 bases; nucleotides not matched to a gene: 7. CDR3 length: 15 amino acids. Germline-derived CDR1 and CDR2 are SGHTA and FQGNSA. CDR3 sequence: CASSFLFGTGGEQFF. CDR3 nucleotides: TGTGCCAGCAGCTTTCTCTTCGGGACAGGGGGTGAGCAGTTCTTC.